The present entry profiles one TCR beta chain with its context. Its antigen remains unidentified. Researchers ran the PCR with 60 Vbeta and 13 Jbeta primers. Authors' methods: An analysis that came later counted 80 million or so unique TCR beta chains, 9 million to 12 million shared. Generated by immunoSEQ multiplex PCR, the TCRdb table keeps only in-frame clones and is missing some. The V and J calls and clone size were taken over from that table, and D and trimming were inferred from the DNA. The sample includes approximately 82,000 clones, around 76% seen only once; the top ten take roughly 1.7%. The germline V gene encodes CDR1 SGHNT and CDR2 YYREEE (reference sequence). The CDR3 totals 13 residues. Trimming took 6 bases from V and 7 from J; bases not matched to a gene: 8. The sample is drawn from a study of cytomegalovirus exposure and HLA in healthy donors. Study-level background: Unique TCRs numbering roughly 80 million, obtained from HLA-typed donors, made up an early data release. Study results and caveats: A later analysis associated 16,951 TCR beta sequences with HLA alleles at a 0.05 false discovery rate. The listing of 150 to 200 TCR beta chains classed them as cytomegalovirus-associated.

Source material: PBMCs. This TCR was recovered from a man aged 40-55 years in good health and CMV-seronegative. V gene TRBV5-4 combines with J gene TRBJ1-2; 8 bases fit TRBD1. The CDR3 protein is CASTPPGGGGYTF. In DNA, the CDR3 is TGTGCCAGCACCCCCCCAGGGGGCGGTGGCTACACCTTC.